The source of this T cell receptor beta chain is a study of cytomegalovirus exposure and HLA in healthy donors. Study conclusions and caveats: An analysis done earlier found most TCR beta V segments productive about 87% or about 30% of the time. Exclusion as indistinguishable affected some V segments, including TRBV6-2 and TRBV6-3.

Primers: 60 Vbeta forward and 13 Jbeta reverse. Libraries were prepared by immunoSEQ multiplex PCR; TCRdb keeps only in-frame clonotypes and omits some of them. The table includes roughly 160,000 clones, over 60% detected once. Of note for this clone: No antigen is known for it.

The CDR3 spans 14 residues. Germline lookup yields CDR1 SSHAT and CDR2 FNYEAQ (reference sequence). V lost 5 bases, J lost 3 bases, and 12 bases lay in between. This sequence was found in a man aged 50 to 59 in good health and CMV-seropositive. Sequenced: PBMCs. This chain connects TRBV7-7 to TRBJ2-3, with a weak D call TRBD2 (5 bases). CDR3 in DNA: TGTGCCAGCAGCCGCGACGGAGGAACAGATACGCAGTATTTT. Protein product: CASSRDGGTDTQYF.